The T cell receptor (beta chain) under discussion was sequenced for a study of T cell responses to AZD1222 COVID-19 vaccine (dated by TCRdb to the early 2020s). For context, the study as a whole: AZD1222 recipients whose second dose came at about 4 weeks and those whose second dose came at about 12 weeks were combined into one group, since spike-specific TCR depth and breadth did not differ between the two schedules. Trial participants were enrolled by age into 18-55, 56-69 and 70-plus year subgroups, with roughly 160, 29 and 62 TCR-sequenced participants respectively. TCR sequencing covered roughly 230 trial participants: 200 to 220 given two doses of AZD1222 and approximately 25 given two doses of MenACWY control vaccine. What the study reported, not specific to this receptor: In the small 56-69-year group, the increase in depth fell short of significance, most likely because of low power. Spike-specific TCR breadth and depth rose significantly after two AZD1222 doses compared with day 0 and with MenACWY recipients. Most participants were white British and females outnumbered males, and the authors suggested that clonal diversity may have been underestimated. Because no day 14 peak-response samples were available, the repertoires could be characterized only after the peak T cell response. Reportedly, close to half of the unique spike-specific TCRs recognized epitopes lying outside the regions that are mutated in the B.1.351 and B.1.1.7 variants. CD4 TCRs associated with the vaccine covered the entire spike protein, and the dominant responses were in regions 160-218 and 743-854. Conclusions about previously exposed vaccinees are limited, since just a handful of AZD1222 recipients were seropositive for SARS-CoV-2 at baseline.

Reading the label with the study, this specimen's time point is: baseline before first vaccination. Samples from vaccinated people were obtained from the UK trials COV001 and COV002, which included a single-blind randomized controlled phase 2/3 trial of AZD1222 (ChAdOx1 nCoV-19) in healthy adults. Trial participant PBMC samples were collected at day 0 and day 28 after the second dose for TCRbeta chain sequencing. After removal of 0 bases from V and 2 bases from J, the junction retains 6 bases not matched to a gene. The CDR3 starts with the cysteine, ends with the phenylalanine, and has 16 residues. CDR3 DNA is the only sequence kept; it has 48 bases, read in frame from the first base. From a lookup of the germline V gene, CDR1 and CDR2 are LGHNA and YNFKEQ. This clone was seen a single time. Its binding antigen is unknown. No quality values exist for individual bases; no much larger clone is one base distant.

The CDR3 regions of human TCRbeta chains were analyzed by immunosequencing. Per the authors' processing: Repertoire TCRs were matched against a reference library of SARS-CoV-2-specific TCRs generated with the MIRA antigen-specificity platform. Breadth was defined as the fraction of unique TCRs that were SARS-CoV-2-associated. Depth was defined as the fraction of total T cells that were SARS-CoV-2-associated. Using the MIRA data, each spike-specific TCR was mapped to the spike region that the TCR reacts to and placed in a CD4 or CD8 class. Log10-transformed breadth and depth values were compared by one-way ANOVA with Sidak's multiple comparisons tests. TCRdb took this table from immuneACCESS and kept in-frame rearrangements with V and J called. Such tables lack part of the clones; where checked against another copy, unresolved V genes explain under half of the gap, and the rest is unexplained. That table furnishes V, J and clone size, whereas the DNA furnished D and trimming. The sample table lists about 140,000 clones, approximately 88% of them with a count of one. About 3% of the sample is taken by the ten largest.

The chain links TRBV4-2 with TRBJ1-2, with TRBD1 identical over 7 junction bases. The sequencing here drew on peripheral blood, taken on day 0 of AZD1222 vaccination. This clonotype was obtained from an adult in good health. CDR3 sequence: CASSQDLYRGNYGYTF. The bases read TGTGCCAGCAGCCAAGATCTATACAGGGGAAACTATGGCTACACCTTC.